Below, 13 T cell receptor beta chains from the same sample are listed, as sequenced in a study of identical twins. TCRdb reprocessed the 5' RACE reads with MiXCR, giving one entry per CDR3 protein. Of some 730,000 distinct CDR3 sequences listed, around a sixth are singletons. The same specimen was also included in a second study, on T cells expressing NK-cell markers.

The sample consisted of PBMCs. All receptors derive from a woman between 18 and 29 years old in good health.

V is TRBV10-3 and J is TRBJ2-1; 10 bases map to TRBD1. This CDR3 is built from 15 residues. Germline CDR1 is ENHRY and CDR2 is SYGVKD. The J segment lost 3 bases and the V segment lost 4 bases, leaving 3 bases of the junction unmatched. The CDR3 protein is CAISARDRGYNEQFF. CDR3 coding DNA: TGTGCCATCAGTGCCCGGGACAGGGGCTACAATGAGCAGTTCTTC.

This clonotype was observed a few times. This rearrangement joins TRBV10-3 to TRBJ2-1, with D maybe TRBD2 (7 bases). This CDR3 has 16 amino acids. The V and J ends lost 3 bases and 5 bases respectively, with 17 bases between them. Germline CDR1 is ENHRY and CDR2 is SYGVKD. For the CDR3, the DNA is TGTGCCATCAGTGACTATATCGGGGGGCGTAACAATGAGCAGTTCTTC. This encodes CAISDYIGGRNNEQFF.

The CDR3 DNA reads TGTGCCAGCAATATGGCAGAAACTAGCACAGATACGCAGTATTTT. It encodes CASNMAETSTDTQYF. This chain uses TRBV9 with TRBJ2-3; D ambiguous. CDR1 is SGDLS and CDR2 is YYNGEE in the germline V gene. Trimming removed 6 bases from V and 0 bases from J, with 14 bases in between. The length of the CDR3 is 15 residues.

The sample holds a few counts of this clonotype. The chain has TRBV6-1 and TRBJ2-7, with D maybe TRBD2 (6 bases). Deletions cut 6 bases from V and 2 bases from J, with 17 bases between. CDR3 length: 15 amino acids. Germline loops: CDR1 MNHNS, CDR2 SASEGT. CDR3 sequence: CASRRTGLKTYEQYF. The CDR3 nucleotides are TGTGCCAGCAGACGCACAGGACTAAAGACCTACGAGCAGTACTTC.

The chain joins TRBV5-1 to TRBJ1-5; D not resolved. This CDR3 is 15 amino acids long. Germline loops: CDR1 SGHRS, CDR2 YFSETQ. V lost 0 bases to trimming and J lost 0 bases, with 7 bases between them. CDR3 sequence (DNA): TGCGCCAGCAGCTTGGACCGTTCTAGCAATCAGCCCCAGCATTTT. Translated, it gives CASSLDRSSNQPQHF.

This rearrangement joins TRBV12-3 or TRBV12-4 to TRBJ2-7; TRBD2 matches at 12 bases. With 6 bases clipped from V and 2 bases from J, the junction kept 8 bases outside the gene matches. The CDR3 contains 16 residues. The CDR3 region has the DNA TGTGCCAGCAGCGCCGGACTAGCGGGGCCAACCTACGAGCAGTACTTC. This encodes CASSAGLAGPTYEQYF.

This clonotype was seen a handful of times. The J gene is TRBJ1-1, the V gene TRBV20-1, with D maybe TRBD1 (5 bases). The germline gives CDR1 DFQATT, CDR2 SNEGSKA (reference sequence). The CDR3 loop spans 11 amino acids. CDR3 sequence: CNAPGQTEAFF. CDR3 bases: TGCAATGCCCCAGGGCAGACTGAAGCTTTCTTT.

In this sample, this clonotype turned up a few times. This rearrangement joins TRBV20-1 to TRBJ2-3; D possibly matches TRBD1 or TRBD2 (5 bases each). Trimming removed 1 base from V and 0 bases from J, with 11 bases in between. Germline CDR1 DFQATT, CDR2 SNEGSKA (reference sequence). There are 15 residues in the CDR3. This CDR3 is CSARGGTDSTDTQYF. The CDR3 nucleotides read TGCAGTGCTAGAGGGGGGACGGACAGCACAGATACGCAGTATTTT.

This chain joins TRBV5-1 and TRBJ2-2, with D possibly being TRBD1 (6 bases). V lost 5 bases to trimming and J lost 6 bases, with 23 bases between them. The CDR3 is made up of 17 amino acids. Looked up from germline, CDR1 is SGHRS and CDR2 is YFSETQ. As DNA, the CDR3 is TGCGCCAGCAGTTATGGGACAAACTCGGAAGTGGCCGGGGAGCTGTTTTTT. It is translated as CASSYGTNSEVAGELFF.

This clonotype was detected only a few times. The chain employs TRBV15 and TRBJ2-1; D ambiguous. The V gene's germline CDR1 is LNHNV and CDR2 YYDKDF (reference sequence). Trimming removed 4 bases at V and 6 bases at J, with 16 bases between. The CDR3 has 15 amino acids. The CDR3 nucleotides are TGTGCCACCAGCACGAAGTCCCGGGCTAGCAATGAGCAGTTCTTC. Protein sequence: CATSTKSRASNEQFF.

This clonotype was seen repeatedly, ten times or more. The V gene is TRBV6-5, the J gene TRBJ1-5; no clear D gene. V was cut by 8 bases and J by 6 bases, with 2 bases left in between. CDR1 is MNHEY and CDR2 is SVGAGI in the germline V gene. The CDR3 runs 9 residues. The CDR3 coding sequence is TGTGCCAGCGGTCAGCCCCAGCATTTT. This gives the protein CASGQPQHF.

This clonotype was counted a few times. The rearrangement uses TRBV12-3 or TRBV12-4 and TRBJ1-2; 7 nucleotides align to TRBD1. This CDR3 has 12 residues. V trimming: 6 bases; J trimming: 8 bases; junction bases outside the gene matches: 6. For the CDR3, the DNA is TGTGCCAGCAGCCAGGGGGATCGGGGCTACACCTTC. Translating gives CASSQGDRGYTF.

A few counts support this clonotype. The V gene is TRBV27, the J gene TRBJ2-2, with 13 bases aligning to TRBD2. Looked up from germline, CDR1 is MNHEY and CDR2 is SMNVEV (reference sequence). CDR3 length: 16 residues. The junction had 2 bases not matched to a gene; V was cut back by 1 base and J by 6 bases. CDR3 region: CASSLLLAGGAGELFF. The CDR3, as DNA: TGTGCCAGCAGTTTATTACTAGCGGGAGGGGCCGGGGAGCTGTTTTTT.